This TCR beta chain was observed in a study of blood T cell repertoires in COVID-19. At the level of the study: In each case, the material was cDNA or gDNA derived from T cells, B-cell-depleted T cells, or PBMCs.

The CDR3 is 15 residues long. From germline, CDR1 is SGDLS and CDR2 YYNGEE. J was trimmed by 4 bases and V by 4 bases; bases with no gene match: 8. Original methodology: Amplifying reference gene primers gave estimates of nucleated cell counts. Sequencing was performed with immunoSEQ multiplex PCR; in TCRdb, only in-frame clones are kept and a portion is missing. D and trimming come from the DNA, and the V and J calls and clone size come from that table. The sample lists roughly 100,000 clones, about 72% occurring once. This clone was seen only a few times. The clonotype comes from a man aged 55 to 69 with active or convalescent COVID-19. The sequenced sample was peripheral blood. The V and J genes are TRBV9 and TRBJ2-1; 7 bases map to TRBD2. CDR3 DNA: TGTGCCAGCAGCCTGGGCGCTAGCGGTTACAATGAGCAGTTCTTC. Amino acid sequence: CASSLGASGYNEQFF.